The rows below give T cell receptor beta chains drawn from one sample of a study of cytomegalovirus exposure and HLA in healthy donors. Sequencing used immunoSEQ multiplex PCR; TCRdb keeps in-frame clones, though not all of them. Altogether about 160,000 clones are present, 81% being singletons, with the ten largest covering about 13%. The sample consisted of PBMCs. These receptors were taken from a woman in her forties or fifties in good health and CMV-seronegative. The CDR3 runs from the conserved cysteine through the conserved F or W. A D gene is named only where the DNA matches it firmly. Size tells how often a clone was seen (once, few, many) or the class of an expanded clone, and some rows leave it out.

D: .; V: TRBV5-4; size: few; length: 12; J: TRBJ2-5; DNA: TGTGCCAGCTCGGAAGGCGGGGTGACCCAGTACTTC; CDR3: CASSEGGVTQYF
D: TRBD2; V: TRBV2; size: .; length: 14; J: TRBJ2-7; DNA: TGTGCCAGCAGTGAAGGCGGGGGAAGGGGCGAGCAGTACTTC; CDR3: CASSEGGGRGEQYF
D: .; V: TRBV7-9; size: .; length: 12; J: TRBJ2-3; DNA: TGTGCCAGCGGGCGCCGCGATGATACGCAGTATTTT; CDR3: CASGRRDDTQYF
D: .; V: TRBV6-6; size: .; length: 15; J: TRBJ2-3; DNA: TGTGCCAGCAGTCCCCACCGGGACTCCACAGATACGCAGTATTTT; CDR3: CASSPHRDSTDTQYF
D: .; V: TRBV2; size: few; length: 13; J: TRBJ1-1; DNA: TGTGCCAGCAACCCGGACTTGGGCACTGAAGCTTTCTTT; CDR3: CASNPDLGTEAFF
D: TRBD1; V: TRBV2; size: .; length: 15; J: TRBJ1-6; DNA: TGTGCCAGCAGCCCGACCGGGACAGGGAATTCACCCCTCCACTTT; CDR3: CASSPTGTGNSPLHF
D: TRBD2; V: TRBV27; size: .; length: 13; J: TRBJ2-5; DNA: TGTGCCAGCAGTCTCCGGGACGGGCGGGAGCAGTACTTC; CDR3: CASSLRDGREQYF
D: .; V: TRBV7-8; size: .; length: 13; J: TRBJ2-1; DNA: TGTGCCAGCAGCTTAGGGGCCAACAATGAGCAGTTCTTC; CDR3: CASSLGANNEQFF
D: TRBD1; V: TRBV10-2; size: .; length: 15; J: TRBJ2-1; DNA: TGCGCCAGCAGTGAGTCGACAGGGGCAGTTAATGAGCAGTTCTTC; CDR3: CASSESTGAVNEQFF
D: TRBD1; V: TRBV19; size: .; length: 15; J: TRBJ1-2; DNA: TGTGCCAGTAGTCTTGAGGGACAGGGGGCCGCCGGCTACACCTTC; CDR3: CASSLEGQGAAGYTF
D: .; V: TRBV30; size: .; length: 14; J: TRBJ1-2; DNA: TGTGCCCGTCTGGACCCAGGGAACCACTATGGCTACACCTTC; CDR3: CARLDPGNHYGYTF
D: .; V: TRBV21-1; size: .; length: 15; J: TRBJ1-4; DNA: TGTGCCAGCAGCATAATCAGGTTTCCCTTTGAAAAACTGTTTTTT; CDR3: CASSIIRFPFEKLFF
D: TRBD2; V: TRBV11-2; size: .; length: 15; J: TRBJ2-3; DNA: TGTGCCAGCAGCTTCGACGGGGGGGGAGGAGATACGCAGTATTTT; CDR3: CASSFDGGGGDTQYF
D: TRBD1; V: TRBV5-6; size: few; length: 14; J: TRBJ1-6; DNA: TGTGCCAGCAGCTTGTGGGACAGGGGTTCACCCCTCCACTTT; CDR3: CASSLWDRGSPLHF
D: TRBD2; V: TRBV9; size: .; length: 14; J: TRBJ2-7; DNA: TGTGCCAGCAGCAACACTAGCGGGGGGTACGAGCAGTACTTC; CDR3: CASSNTSGGYEQYF
D: TRBD1; V: TRBV15; size: few; length: 16; J: TRBJ1-2; DNA: TGTGCCACCACCACGGGACAGGGGGCCCGAAGTCGTGGCTACACCTTC; CDR3: CATTTGQGARSRGYTF
D: .; V: TRBV30; size: .; length: 10; J: TRBJ1-1; DNA: TGTGCCTGGAATCGGGATGAAGCTTTCTTT; CDR3: CAWNRDEAFF
D: .; V: TRBV25-1; size: .; length: 14; J: TRBJ2-1; DNA: TGTGCCAGCAGTGATTCCCTCGGGTACAATGAGCAGTTCTTC; CDR3: CASSDSLGYNEQFF
D: TRBD1; V: TRBV6-1; size: .; length: 15; J: TRBJ1-1; DNA: TGTGCCAGCAGTGAAAGACAGGGACCGAACACTGAAGCTTTCTTT; CDR3: CASSERQGPNTEAFF
D: .; V: TRBV30; size: few; length: 11; J: TRBJ1-2; DNA: TGTGCCTGGACAGGCGTCTATGGCTACACCTTC; CDR3: CAWTGVYGYTF
D: .; V: TRBV5-6; size: .; length: 17; J: TRBJ2-2; DNA: TGTGCCAGCAGCTTGCGGCTTAGCAGGGCGCACACCGGGGAGCTGTTTTTT; CDR3: CASSLRLSRAHTGELFF
D: TRBD2; V: TRBV7-2; size: few; length: 15; J: TRBJ2-3; DNA: TGTGCCAGCACCCTTGCGGGGGGGCGCACAGATACGCAGTATTTT; CDR3: CASTLAGGRTDTQYF
D: TRBD1; V: TRBV27; size: .; length: 15; J: TRBJ1-5; DNA: TGTGCCAGCAGTTCTTTGGGGACAGGGGCGCTGGCCCAGCATTTT; CDR3: CASSSLGTGALAQHF
D: TRBD1; V: TRBV7-2; size: .; length: 16; J: TRBJ2-5; DNA: TGTGCCAGCAGCCCCCGACGACAGGGGGCTTTAGAGACCCAGTACTTC; CDR3: CASSPRRQGALETQYF
D: TRBD1; V: TRBV6-5; size: .; length: 16; J: TRBJ2-2; DNA: TGTGCCAGCAGTTCAGACAGGGGCCCGGGCACCGGGGAGCTGTTTTTT; CDR3: CASSSDRGPGTGELFF
D: .; V: TRBV6-1; size: .; length: 14; J: TRBJ1-1; DNA: TGTGCCAGCAGTGAAAGGGGGAGAGGCACTGAAGCTTTCTTT; CDR3: CASSERGRGTEAFF
D: TRBD2; V: TRBV2; size: .; length: 14; J: TRBJ2-2; DNA: TGTGCCACCGAAAGCGGGACGAACACCGGGGAGCTGTTTTTT; CDR3: CATESGTNTGELFF
D: .; V: TRBV7-2; size: .; length: 13; J: TRBJ1-4; DNA: TGTGCCAGCAGCTTACTAAGGGGCGAAAAACTGTTTTTT; CDR3: CASSLLRGEKLFF
D: TRBD2; V: TRBV9; size: .; length: 16; J: TRBJ2-3; DNA: TGTGCCAGCAGCACCGGGACTAGTATCAGCACAGATACGCAGTATTTT; CDR3: CASSTGTSISTDTQYF
D: TRBD2; V: TRBV6-5; size: once; length: 15; J: TRBJ2-5; DNA: TGTGCCAGTCGGGCCGGGGGGGGCCATCGAGAGACCCAGTACTTC; CDR3: CASRAGGGHRETQYF
D: TRBD1; V: TRBV5-3; size: .; length: 14; J: TRBJ1-1; DNA: TGTGCCAGAAGCCTCGGACAGGGTAGGGCTGAAGCTTTCTTT; CDR3: CARSLGQGRAEAFF
D: .; V: TRBV6-1; size: .; length: 14; J: TRBJ2-2; DNA: TGTGCCAGCAGGAGGGACTCGAACACCAGGGAGCTGTTTTTT; CDR3: CASRRDSNTRELFF
D: .; V: TRBV27; size: .; length: 16; J: TRBJ2-1; DNA: TGTGCCAGCAGTTCCTTGATCCGGGACAAGTACAATGAGCAGTTCTTC; CDR3: CASSSLIRDKYNEQFF
D: TRBD1; V: TRBV12-5; size: .; length: 17; J: TRBJ2-1; DNA: TGTGCTAGTGGTTTGTACCTTGGTGGGACAGCCAACAATGAGCAGTTCTTC; CDR3: CASGLYLGGTANNEQFF
D: TRBD2; V: TRBV7-2; size: .; length: 16; J: TRBJ2-1; DNA: TGTGCCAGCAGCTTAGTTGGGGGGGGAAGGAACAATGAGCAGTTCTTC; CDR3: CASSLVGGGRNNEQFF
D: TRBD2; V: TRBV5-1; size: .; length: 16; J: TRBJ2-3; DNA: TGCGCCAGCAGGAGGACTAGCGGGGGACCCACAGATACGCAGTATTTT; CDR3: CASRRTSGGPTDTQYF
D: .; V: TRBV6-1; size: .; length: 14; J: TRBJ2-7; DNA: TGTGCCAGCAGTGAAAAGCTAGCCGTCTACGAGCAGTACTTC; CDR3: CASSEKLAVYEQYF
D: TRBD2; V: TRBV4-2; size: .; length: 16; J: TRBJ2-5; DNA: TGTGCCAGCAGCCAAGAATTAGGACTAGTCCAAGAGACCCAGTACTTC; CDR3: CASSQELGLVQETQYF
D: .; V: TRBV28; size: few; length: 18; J: TRBJ1-5; DNA: TGTGCCAGCAGTCCAACCCCCCCAGGGTTTGTTGGCAATCAGCCCCAGCATTTT; CDR3: CASSPTPPGFVGNQPQHF
D: TRBD2; V: TRBV2; size: .; length: 16; J: TRBJ2-4; DNA: TGTGCCAGCAGCGCCCTAGCGGGGGGTGTCAAAAACATTCAGTACTTC; CDR3: CASSALAGGVKNIQYF
D: TRBD1; V: TRBV19; size: .; length: 14; J: TRBJ2-7; DNA: TGTGCCAGTAAAAGACGGACAGGGACGAGGGAGCAGTACTTC; CDR3: CASKRRTGTREQYF
D: TRBD1; V: TRBV18; size: .; length: 14; J: TRBJ2-7; DNA: TGTGCCAGCTCTGGGACAGGGGGCGCAGGCGAGCAGTACTTC; CDR3: CASSGTGGAGEQYF
D: .; V: TRBV5-6; size: .; length: 12; J: TRBJ1-2; DNA: TGTGCCAGCAGCCCTGGACTAAGGGGCTACACCTTC; CDR3: CASSPGLRGYTF